This note documents a single T cell receptor beta chain sequence. These data originate in a study of OX40 agonist ivuxolimab in advanced cancers. Study at large: Patients in the trial were receiving intravenous ivuxolimab every 2 weeks, at doses of 0.01 to 10 mg/kg.

Assay: immunoSEQ multiplex PCR; the TCRdb copy retains only in-frame clones and omits some. In the table there are more than 25,000 clones, 75% to 90% of which are singletons. CDR1 is MNHNS, CDR2 SASEGT, per germline. The CDR3 totals 15 residues. The germline V and J ends were trimmed by 6 bases and 6 bases, with 20 bases remaining between them. Autoimmune disease history or systemic immunosuppression led to patient exclusion. The chain uses TRBV6-1 and TRBJ1-1; D remains unclear. The specimen comprised CD4+ or CD8+ T cells sorted from blood, sampled in a trial of the OX40 agonist ivuxolimab. The source of this sequence is an adult with an advanced solid tumor such as melanoma, head and neck, liver or kidney cancer. The CDR3 sequence: CASRTLTSMAAEAFF. The DNA for the CDR3 is TGTGCCAGCAGGACCTTGACTAGTATGGCCGCTGAAGCTTTCTTT.